One sample yielded the 32 T cell receptor beta chains listed below, sequenced in a study of blood T cell repertoires in COVID-19. The data were produced by immunoSEQ multiplex PCR, yet TCRdb's version contains in-frame clones alone and is incomplete. Here the sample spans about 300,000 clones, around 92% being singletons. The sequenced sample was peripheral blood. All receptors come from a woman aged 25 to 39 with COVID-19, enrolled during active disease.

In its sample, this clone was seen a few times. The V call is TRBV29-1, the J call TRBJ2-7, with a weak D call TRBD1 (6 bases). This CDR3 comprises 12 residues. V was trimmed by 4 bases and J by 4 bases, leaving 11 bases between them. The germline V gene has CDR1 SQVTM and CDR2 ANQGSEA. CDR3 protein: CSVGTGPYEQYF. DNA of the CDR3: TGCAGCGTTGGAACAGGGCCTTACGAGCAGTACTTC.

The chain employs TRBV6-5 and TRBJ2-1; 7 positions agree with TRBD1. This CDR3 has 15 amino acids. The V gene's germline CDR1 is MNHEY and CDR2 SVGAGI. V gave up 7 bases and J gave up 0 bases; unmatched junction bases: 6. CDR3 residues: CASTTGESSYNEQFF. CDR3 in DNA: TGTGCCAGCACCACAGGGGAGAGCTCCTACAATGAGCAGTTCTTC.

The chain joins TRBV5-1 to TRBJ1-1; unclear D gene. Looked up from germline, CDR1 is SGHRS and CDR2 is YFSETQ. This CDR3 comprises 16 residues. The V end was cut by 7 bases, the J end by 2 bases, with 21 bases between. The CDR3 DNA reads TGCGCCAGCCGCCAATCTTTAGTGGGAGGCAACACTGAAGCTTTCTTT. Protein product: CASRQSLVGGNTEAFF.

The J gene is TRBJ1-4, the V gene TRBV28; weak D call: TRBD1 (6 bases). The V gene lost 5 bases and the J gene lost 8 bases, with 15 bases spanning the gap. Germline V lookup: CDR1 MDHEN, CDR2 SYDVKM. CDR3 size: 14 residues. DNA of the CDR3: TGTGCCAGCAGTACCGGGACATGGACCGAAAAACTGTTTTTT. Amino acids: CASSTGTWTEKLFF.

The gene calls are TRBV6-1 and TRBJ1-5; 7 nucleotides agree with TRBD1. This CDR3 has 15 residues. Germline lookup yields CDR1 MNHNS and CDR2 SASEGT. The trim removed 3 bases at V and 1 base at J, leaving 3 bases unmatched. Written as DNA, the CDR3 is TGTGCCAGCAGTGATAGGGGGCGAAGCAATCAGCCCCAGCATTTT. Its protein product is CASSDRGRSNQPQHF.

The chain uses TRBV6-1 and TRBJ1-5; unclear D gene. The length of the CDR3 is 14 residues. The germline V gene encodes CDR1 MNHNS and CDR2 SASEGT. Trimming removed 3 bases at V and 7 bases at J, with 13 bases between. The CDR3 spells CASSEGSRGQPQHF. In DNA, the CDR3 is TGTGCCAGCAGTGAGGGCAGTCGGGGACAGCCCCAGCATTTT.

This sequence joins TRBV7-8 and TRBJ2-1; 7 nucleotides line up with TRBD2. J was trimmed by 1 base and V by 3 bases; bases with no gene match: 12. The CDR3 runs 18 residues. Germline CDR1 and CDR2: SGHVS and FQNEAQ. The CDR3 region has the DNA TGTGCCAGCAGCTTGGGAAGGTCGGGGGGAGCGTCCTACAATGAGCAGTTCTTC. Protein product: CASSLGRSGGASYNEQFF.

This clone was detected many times. The V and J genes are TRBV5-6 and TRBJ2-1, with TRBD1 matching 9 bases. Germline CDR1 and CDR2: SGHDT and YYEEEE. J was trimmed by 4 bases and V by 1 base; bases with no gene match: 15. This CDR3 is built from 19 residues. The DNA for the CDR3 is TGTGCCAGCAGCTTGCTTAATTCCCCCCGGACAGGGGATTACAATGAGCAGTTCTTC. Its translation is CASSLLNSPRTGDYNEQFF.

This chain connects TRBV19 to TRBJ1-5, with 10 bases identical to TRBD1. The CDR3 is 14 residues long. Trimming cost V 6 bases and J 11 bases; bases outside gene matches: 10. Germline loops: CDR1 LNHDA, CDR2 SQIVND (reference sequence). CDR3 protein: CASRSDRGLLTQHF. The CDR3 region has the DNA TGTGCCAGTAGGTCCGACAGGGGGCTTTTGACCCAGCATTTT.

The V and J genes are TRBV6-5 and TRBJ1-6, with TRBD1 matching over 10 bases. The CDR3 is 15 residues long. V shed 3 bases and J 8 bases; nucleotides not matched to a gene: 4. CDR1 is MNHEY, CDR2 SVGAGI, per germline. The CDR3 here is CASSYTGTGDSPLHF. The CDR3 nucleotides read TGTGCCAGCAGTTATACCGGGACAGGGGATTCACCCCTCCACTTT.

The rearrangement joins TRBV27 to TRBJ1-1; D ambiguous. Per germline, CDR1 MNHEY and CDR2 SMNVEV (reference sequence). The CDR3 length is 11 residues. Trimming pared 5 bases from V and 6 bases from J, leaving 7 bases between. Here the CDR3 DNA reads TGTGCCAGCAGTGACAATTCTGAAGCTTTCTTT. Translation gives CASSDNSEAFF.

The chain has TRBV5-1 and TRBJ1-6; D might be TRBD1 (5 bases). The V and J ends lost 6 bases and 7 bases respectively, with 17 bases between them. Germline loops: CDR1 SGHRS, CDR2 YFSETQ. This CDR3 region has 15 residues. DNA of the CDR3: TGCGCCAGCACTCTCGCGGGACCGGGGAATTCACCCCTCCACTTT. It codes for CASTLAGPGNSPLHF.

This chain links TRBV6-6 with TRBJ1-5; 7 nucleotides agree with TRBD1. Germline loops: CDR1 MNHNY, CDR2 SVGAGI (reference sequence). V lost 4 bases, J lost 5 bases, and 11 bases stayed unmatched. The CDR3 is 16 amino acids. The CDR3: CASSFTPDREDQPQHF. DNA for the CDR3: TGTGCCAGCAGTTTCACGCCCGACAGGGAGGATCAGCCCCAGCATTTT.

The CDR3 coding sequence is TGTGCCAGCAGCCACGGGACAGGGGGTCCTGGAAACACCATATATTTT. It encodes CASSHGTGGPGNTIYF. The chain couples TRBV3-1 (or the pseudogene TRBV3-2) to TRBJ1-3; 11 bases fit TRBD1. Germline V lookup: CDR1 LGHDT, CDR2 YNNKEL (reference sequence). Losses at the gene ends were 3 bases for V and 2 bases for J; bases not matched to a gene: 3. This CDR3 region has 16 residues.

The chain combines TRBV7-8 with TRBJ1-2, with D tentatively TRBD1 (6 bases). The CDR3 runs 16 residues. From germline, CDR1 is SGHVS and CDR2 FQNEAQ. The V and J ends lost 5 bases and 8 bases respectively, with 24 bases between them. The CDR3 reads CASSPGTGTLELGYTF. The CDR3 DNA reads as TGTGCCAGCAGCCCAGGAACCGGGACACTCGAACTGGGCTACACCTTC.

This clone was seen once. The chain couples TRBV11-2 to TRBJ1-6, with 10 bases lining up with TRBD1. With V trimmed by 2 bases and J by 6 bases, 4 bases remained unmatched. Germline V gives CDR1 SGHAT, CDR2 FQNNGV. The CDR3 covers 16 residues. The CDR3, as DNA: TGTGCCAGCAGCTTACGTGGGACAGGGGTTAATTCACCCCTCCACTTT. Protein: CASSLRGTGVNSPLHF.

This rearrangement joins TRBV7-6 to TRBJ2-3; 9 nucleotides match TRBD2. This CDR3 has 14 residues. Germline V gene data show CDR1 as SGHVS and CDR2 as FNYEAQ. Trimming at V came to 0 bases and at J to 6 bases, leaving 1 base not matched to a gene. CDR3 nucleotides: TGTGCCAGCAGCTTAGCCAGCGGGGGGGATACGCAGTATTTT. This codes for CASSLASGGDTQYF.

This clone was seen a handful of times. The chain employs TRBV3-1 (or the pseudogene TRBV3-2) and TRBJ1-4; no clear D gene. The CDR3 sequence is 14 residues long. V was cut by 4 bases and J by 4 bases, with 10 bases left in between. The germline V gene encodes CDR1 LGHDT and CDR2 YNNKEL (reference sequence). The chain's CDR3 is CASSPVVSNEKLFF. The CDR3 DNA reads TGTGCCAGCAGCCCCGTCGTGAGTAATGAAAAACTGTTTTTT.

CDR3 sequence reads: CATSEGGTRLEPQHF. The CDR3 DNA follows: TGTGCCACCAGTGAGGGGGGGACAAGGTTGGAACCCCAGCATTTT. The chain has TRBV24-1 and TRBJ1-5; perhaps TRBD1 as D (6 bases). The CDR3 has 15 amino acids. Per germline, CDR1 KGHDR and CDR2 SFDVKD. The V gene lost 4 bases and the J gene lost 10 bases, with 19 bases spanning the gap.

Many counts were recorded for this clone. The rearrangement uses TRBV4-3 and TRBJ2-6, with D perhaps matching TRBD1 (6 bases). The CDR3 is 16 amino acids. V lost 0 bases, J lost 0 bases, and 6 bases lay in between. Germline lookup yields CDR1 LGHNA and CDR2 YSLEER. The CDR3 sequence: CASSQETGSGANVLTF. The DNA for the CDR3 is TGCGCCAGCAGCCAAGAGACAGGCTCTGGGGCCAACGTCCTGACTTTC.

CDR3 in amino acids: CASSGQGTTEAFF. The CDR3 DNA reads TGTGCCAGCAGCGGACAGGGAACCACTGAAGCTTTCTTT. The chain is built from TRBV3-1 (or the pseudogene TRBV3-2) and TRBJ1-1; 8 bases align to TRBD1. CDR3 size: 13 residues. CDR1 and CDR2 from the germline V gene are LGHDT and YNNKEL (reference sequence). V shed 5 bases, J shed 4 bases, and the junction held 3 bases outside the gene matches.

The chain carries TRBV5-6 and TRBJ2-7; 10 nucleotides agree with TRBD1. The CDR3 has 15 amino acids. Germline V gives CDR1 SGHDT, CDR2 YYEEEE. Trimming took 4 bases from V and 1 from J; bases not matched to a gene: 5. CDR3 nucleotides: TGTGCCAGCAGCGGAGGGACAGGGGCTTCCTACGAGCAGTACTTC. It encodes CASSGGTGASYEQYF.

The gene calls are TRBV7-2 and TRBJ1-1; D perhaps matches TRBD1 (5 bases). Germline lookup yields CDR1 SGHTA and CDR2 FQGNSA. Trimming shortened V by 5 bases and J by 1 base, and 11 bases separated the two germline ends. The CDR3 totals 14 residues. CDR3 sequence: CASSARQGNTEAFF. DNA of the CDR3: TGTGCCAGCAGCGCACGGCAGGGGAACACTGAAGCTTTCTTT.

This chain connects TRBV4-1 to TRBJ1-1, with 9 positions matching TRBD1. Germline values: CDR1 MGHRA, CDR2 YSYEKL. V shed 5 bases and J 1 base; nucleotides not matched to a gene: 5. This CDR3 has 15 residues. The CDR3 here is CASSNSGQGNTEAFF. CDR3 DNA sequence: TGCGCCAGCAGCAATTCGGGACAGGGGAACACTGAAGCTTTCTTT.

This chain connects TRBV6-5 to TRBJ2-7; D is perhaps TRBD2 (6 bases). Trimming stripped 5 bases from V and 2 bases from J, with 10 bases between. This CDR3 comprises 13 residues. Germline CDR1 is MNHEY and CDR2 is SVGAGI. For the CDR3, the DNA is TGTGCCAGCAGTCCCCGGGAGACCTACGAGCAGTACGTC. Translated, it gives CASSPRETYEQYV.

The rearrangement joins TRBV27 to TRBJ2-3; no definite D call. The germline V gene has CDR1 MNHEY and CDR2 SMNVEV (reference sequence). The CDR3 has 13 amino acids. V lost 3 bases and J 4 bases, leaving 8 bases between the germline ends. The CDR3 here is CASSFSFPDTQYF. The DNA of the CDR3 is TGTGCCAGCAGTTTCTCCTTCCCAGATACGCAGTATTTT.

The V gene is TRBV7-2, the J gene TRBJ2-7; 8 bases are a match to TRBD2. Trimming cost V 1 base and J 4 bases; bases outside gene matches: 6. Germline CDR1 reads SGHTA; CDR2 reads FQGNSA. The CDR3 is 15 amino acids. In DNA form, the CDR3 reads TGTGCCAGCAGCTTAGAGGGCGGGGGGCCTTACGAGCAGTACTTC. Its protein is CASSLEGGGPYEQYF.

The count of this clone is one. The rearrangement links TRBV29-1 to TRBJ2-5; perhaps TRBD1 as D (5 bases). Trimming removed 4 bases at V and 3 bases at J, with 9 bases between. The germline V gene encodes CDR1 SQVTM and CDR2 ANQGSEA. The CDR3 loop spans 12 amino acids. Here the CDR3 reads CSVVQGEETQYF. For the CDR3, the DNA is TGCAGCGTTGTGCAGGGCGAAGAGACCCAGTACTTC.

The chain carries TRBV18 and TRBJ2-4; TRBD1 aligns across 7 bases. Germline V gene data show CDR1 as KGHSH and CDR2 as LQKENI. The trim removed 5 bases at V and 8 bases at J, leaving 6 bases unmatched. This CDR3 spans 13 amino acids. CDR3 DNA: TGTGCCAGCTCAATGACAGGGCGGGACATTCAGTACTTC. Translation: CASSMTGRDIQYF.

In its sample, this clone was seen a few times. J is TRBJ1-1 and V is TRBV5-6, with 9 bases that match TRBD1. J gave up 2 bases and V 5 bases, and 13 bases lay outside the gene matches. Germline loops: CDR1 SGHDT, CDR2 YYEEEE. The CDR3 length is 17 residues. The CDR3 nucleotides are TGTGCCAGCAGTCTACCGGGACAGGGATACGGCAACACTGAAGCTTTCTTT. Its translation is CASSLPGQGYGNTEAFF.

V is TRBV19 and J is TRBJ2-7; the D gene is possibly TRBD1 (5 bases). Germline V CDR1 and CDR2: LNHDA, SQIVND (reference sequence). V shed 5 bases and J shed 3 bases, with 11 bases lying between them. This CDR3 has 13 residues. DNA for the CDR3: TGTGCCAGTAGTTCCGGCGACAGCTACGAGCAGTACTTC. The encoded protein is CASSSGDSYEQYF.

V usage is TRBV6-1 and J usage is TRBJ1-4; tentatively, D is TRBD1 (5 bases). The CDR3 covers 18 residues. Trimming removed 3 bases from V and 6 bases from J, with 23 bases in between. Germline V CDR1 and CDR2: MNHNS, SASEGT. The CDR3 region has the DNA TGTGCCAGCAGTGAGGAGCAGGGCGGTTTGGGTTTAGATGAAAAACTGTTTTTT. This translates into CASSEEQGGLGLDEKLFF.